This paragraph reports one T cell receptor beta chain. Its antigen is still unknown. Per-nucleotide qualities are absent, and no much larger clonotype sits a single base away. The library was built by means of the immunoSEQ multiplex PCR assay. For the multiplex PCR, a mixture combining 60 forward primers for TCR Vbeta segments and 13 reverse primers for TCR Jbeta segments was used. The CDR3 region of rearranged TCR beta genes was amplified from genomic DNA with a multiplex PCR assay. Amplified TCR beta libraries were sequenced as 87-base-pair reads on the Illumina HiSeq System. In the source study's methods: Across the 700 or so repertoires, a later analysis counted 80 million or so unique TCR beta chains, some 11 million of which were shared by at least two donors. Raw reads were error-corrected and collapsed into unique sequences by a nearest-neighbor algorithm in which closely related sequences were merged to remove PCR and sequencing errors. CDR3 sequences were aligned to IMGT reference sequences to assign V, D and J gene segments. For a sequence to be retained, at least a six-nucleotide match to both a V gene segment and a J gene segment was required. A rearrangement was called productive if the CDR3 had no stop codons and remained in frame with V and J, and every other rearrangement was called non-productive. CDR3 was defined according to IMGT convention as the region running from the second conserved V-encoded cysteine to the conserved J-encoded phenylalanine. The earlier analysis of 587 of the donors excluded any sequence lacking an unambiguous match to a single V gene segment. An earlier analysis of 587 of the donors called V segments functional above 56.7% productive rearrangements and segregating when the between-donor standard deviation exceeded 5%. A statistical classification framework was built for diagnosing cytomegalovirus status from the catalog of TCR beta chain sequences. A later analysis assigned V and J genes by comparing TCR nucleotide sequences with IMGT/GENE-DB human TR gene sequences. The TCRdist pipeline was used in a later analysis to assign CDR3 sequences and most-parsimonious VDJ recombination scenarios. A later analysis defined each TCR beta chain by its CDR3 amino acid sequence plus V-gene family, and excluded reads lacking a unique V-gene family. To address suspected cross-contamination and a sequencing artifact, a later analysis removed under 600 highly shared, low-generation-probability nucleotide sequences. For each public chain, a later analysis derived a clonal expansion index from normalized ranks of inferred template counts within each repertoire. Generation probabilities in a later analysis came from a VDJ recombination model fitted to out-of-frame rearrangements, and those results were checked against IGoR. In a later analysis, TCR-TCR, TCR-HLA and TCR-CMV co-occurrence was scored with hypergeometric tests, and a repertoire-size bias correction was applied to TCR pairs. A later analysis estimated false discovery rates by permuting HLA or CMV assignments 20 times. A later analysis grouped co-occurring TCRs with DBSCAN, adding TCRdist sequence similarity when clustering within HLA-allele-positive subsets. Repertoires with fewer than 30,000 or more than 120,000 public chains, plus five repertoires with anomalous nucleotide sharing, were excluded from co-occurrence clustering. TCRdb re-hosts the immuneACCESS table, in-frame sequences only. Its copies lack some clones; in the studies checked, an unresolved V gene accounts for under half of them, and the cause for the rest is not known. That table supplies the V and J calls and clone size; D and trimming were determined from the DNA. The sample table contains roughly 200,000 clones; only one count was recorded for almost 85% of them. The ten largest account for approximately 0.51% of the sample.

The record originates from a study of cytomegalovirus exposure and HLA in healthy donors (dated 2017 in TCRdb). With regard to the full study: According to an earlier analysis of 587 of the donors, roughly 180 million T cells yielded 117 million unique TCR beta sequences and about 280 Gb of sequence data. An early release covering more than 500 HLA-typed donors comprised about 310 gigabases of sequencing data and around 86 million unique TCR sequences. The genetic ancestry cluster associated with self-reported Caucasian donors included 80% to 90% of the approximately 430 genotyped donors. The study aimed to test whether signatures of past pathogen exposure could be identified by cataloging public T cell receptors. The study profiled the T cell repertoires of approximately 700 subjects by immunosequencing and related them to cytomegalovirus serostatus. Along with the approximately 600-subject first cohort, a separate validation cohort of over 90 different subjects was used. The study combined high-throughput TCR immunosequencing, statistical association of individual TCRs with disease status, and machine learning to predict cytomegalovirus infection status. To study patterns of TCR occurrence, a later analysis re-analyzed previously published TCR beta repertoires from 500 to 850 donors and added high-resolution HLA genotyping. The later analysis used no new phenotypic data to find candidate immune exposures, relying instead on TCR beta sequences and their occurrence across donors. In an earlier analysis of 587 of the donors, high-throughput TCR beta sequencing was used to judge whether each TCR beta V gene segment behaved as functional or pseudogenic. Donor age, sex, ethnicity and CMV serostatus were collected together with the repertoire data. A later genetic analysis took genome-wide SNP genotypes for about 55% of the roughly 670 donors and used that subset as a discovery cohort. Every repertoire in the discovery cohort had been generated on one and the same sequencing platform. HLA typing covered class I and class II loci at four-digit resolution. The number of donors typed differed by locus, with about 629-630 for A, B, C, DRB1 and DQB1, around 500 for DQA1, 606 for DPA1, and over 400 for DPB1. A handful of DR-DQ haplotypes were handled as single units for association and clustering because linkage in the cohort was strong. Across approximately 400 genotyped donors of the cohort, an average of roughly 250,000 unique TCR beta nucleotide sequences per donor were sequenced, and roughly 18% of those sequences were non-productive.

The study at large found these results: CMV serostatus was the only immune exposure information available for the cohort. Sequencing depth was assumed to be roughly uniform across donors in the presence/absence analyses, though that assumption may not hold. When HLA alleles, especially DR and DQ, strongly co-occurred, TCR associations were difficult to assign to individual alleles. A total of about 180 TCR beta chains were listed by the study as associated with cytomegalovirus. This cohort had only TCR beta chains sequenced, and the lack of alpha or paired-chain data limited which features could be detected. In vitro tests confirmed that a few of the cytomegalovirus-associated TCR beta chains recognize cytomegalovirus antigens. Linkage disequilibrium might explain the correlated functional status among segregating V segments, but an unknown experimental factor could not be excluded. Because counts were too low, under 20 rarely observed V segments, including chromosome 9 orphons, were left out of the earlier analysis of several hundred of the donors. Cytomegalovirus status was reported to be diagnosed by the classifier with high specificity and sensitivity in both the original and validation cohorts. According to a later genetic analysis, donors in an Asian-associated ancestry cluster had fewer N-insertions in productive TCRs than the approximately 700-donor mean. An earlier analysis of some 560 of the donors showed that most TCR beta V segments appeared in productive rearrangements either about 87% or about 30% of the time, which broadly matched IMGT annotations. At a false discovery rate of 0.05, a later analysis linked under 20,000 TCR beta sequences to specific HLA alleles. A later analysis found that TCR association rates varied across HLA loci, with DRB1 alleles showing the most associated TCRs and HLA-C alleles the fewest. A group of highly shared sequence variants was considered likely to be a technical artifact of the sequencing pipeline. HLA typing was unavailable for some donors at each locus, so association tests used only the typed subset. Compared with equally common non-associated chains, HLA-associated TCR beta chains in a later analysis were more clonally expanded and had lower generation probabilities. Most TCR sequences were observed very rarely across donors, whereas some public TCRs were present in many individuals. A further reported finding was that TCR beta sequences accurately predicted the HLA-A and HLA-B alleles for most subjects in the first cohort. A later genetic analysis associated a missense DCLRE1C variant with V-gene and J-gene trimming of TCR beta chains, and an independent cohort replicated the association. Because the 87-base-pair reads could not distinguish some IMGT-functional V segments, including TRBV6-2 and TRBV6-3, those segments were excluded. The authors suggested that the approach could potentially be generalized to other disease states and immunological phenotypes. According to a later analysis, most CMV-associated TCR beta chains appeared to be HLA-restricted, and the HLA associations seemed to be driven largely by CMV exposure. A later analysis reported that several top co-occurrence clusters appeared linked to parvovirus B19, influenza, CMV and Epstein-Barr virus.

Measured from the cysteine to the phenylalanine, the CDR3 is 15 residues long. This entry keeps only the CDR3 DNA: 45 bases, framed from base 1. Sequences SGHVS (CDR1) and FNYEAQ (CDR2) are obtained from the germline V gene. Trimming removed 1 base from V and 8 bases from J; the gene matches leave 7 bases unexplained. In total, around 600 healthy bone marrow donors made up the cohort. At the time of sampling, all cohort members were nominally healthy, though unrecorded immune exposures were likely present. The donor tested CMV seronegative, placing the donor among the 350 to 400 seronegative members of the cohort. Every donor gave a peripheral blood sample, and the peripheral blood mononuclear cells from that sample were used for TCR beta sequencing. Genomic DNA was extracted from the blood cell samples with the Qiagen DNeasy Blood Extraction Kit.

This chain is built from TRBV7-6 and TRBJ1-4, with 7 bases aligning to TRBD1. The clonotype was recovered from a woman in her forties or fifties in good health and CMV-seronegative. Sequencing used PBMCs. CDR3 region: CASSLGTGVGEKLFF. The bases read TGTGCCAGCAGCTTAGGCACAGGGGTAGGGGAAAAACTGTTTTTT.